The source of this T cell receptor beta chain is a study (dated by TCRdb to between 2021 and 2024). Broad study findings and their caveats: According to the authors, more investigation is needed, including longitudinal sampling and evaluation of a control group.

The V end loses 5 bases and the J end loses 10 bases, and a stretch of 23 bases separates them. Reading the germline V gene gives CDR1 SGHTA and CDR2 FQGNSA. From its cysteine to its phenylalanine, the CDR3 spans 15 amino acids. Only CDR3 DNA is held: 45 bases, read in frame from base 1. Of note for this clone: The specificity of this receptor is unknown. The sample holds no much larger clone one base away, and base qualities are not on file.

PBMCs were isolated from peripheral blood, and TCR beta sequencing was performed on genomic DNA from unsorted PBMCs. TCR beta chain repertoires were profiled by survey-level sequencing on the immunoSEQ platform. The original methods were these. Repertoire diversity was quantified by the inverse Simpson index, and CDR3 amino acid length spectratypes and V-J pairing frequencies were compared. To annotate clonotypes specific to SARS-CoV-2, CMV, influenza A and EBV, TCR beta CDR3 sequences were compared against VDJdb. TCRdb limited this immuneACCESS table to in-frame rearrangements with V and J called. A share of clones is missing; checked studies link under half to unresolved V genes, and the rest is unexplained. Clone size and the V and J calls come from that table; the DNA yielded D and trimming. The sample records under 65,000 clones, more than 80% of which are singletons. About 10% of the sample comes from the top ten.

The receptor comes from a man aged 40-49 years with rheumatoid arthritis. The sequencing sample was made of PBMCs. The rearrangement combines TRBV7-2 with TRBJ1-1, and perhaps TRBD1 as D gene, on 5 matching bases. The DNA sequence is TGTGCCAGCAGCCCTACGCAGGGCAGGCTAAGGGGAGCTTTCTTT. Translation gives CASSPTQGRLRGAFF.